A selection of T cell receptor beta chains follows, all from one sample in a study of metastatic and nonmetastatic thyroid tumors. TCRdb redid the clone calls on the PCR reads using MiXCR. In the table there are about 16,000 clones, around a third of which are singletons. Material for sequencing was tumor tissue. Receptors were obtained from a male donor with papillary thyroid cancer or a benign thyroid nodule (not recorded which). Some clones in this sample may be carry-over from other donors' samples. Both conserved end residues are part of each CDR3. Each record gives: CDR3 length, D gene, clone size, V gene, J gene, CDR3 DNA, CDR3 protein. D genes are given only for firm matches. Only some rows state a clone size, as once, few, many or a class for expanded clones.

>17|TRBD2|-|TRBV5-1|TRBJ2-1
TGCGCCAGCAGCTTGGAGGCTAGCGGGCTACTTATGAATGAGCAGTTCTTC
CASSLEASGLLMNEQFF
>14|TRBD1|-|TRBV12-3/TRBV12-4|TRBJ1-2
TGTGCCAGCAGTCCGTGGGGACAGGGCCATGGCTACACCTTC
CASSPWGQGHGYTF
>16|TRBD1|few|TRBV12-3/TRBV12-4|TRBJ2-7
TGTGCCAGCACCATAATAACCGGGACAGGGACCTACCAGCAGTACTTC
CASTIITGTGTYQQYF
>13|-|many|TRBV20-1|TRBJ2-7
TGCAGTGCTAGCCCGGGGTCCTACTACGAGCAGTACTTC
CSASPGSYYEQYF
>13|TRBD2|many|TRBV6-1|TRBJ2-1
TGTGCCAGCAGTGAAGCGTGGCTAGCGGGGCAGTTCTTC
CASSEAWLAGQFF
>17|-|many|TRBV20-1|TRBJ1-5
TGCAGTGTCCCGGCCCCTGGTATAGGCTATAGCAATCAGCCCCAGCATTTT
CSVPAPGIGYSNQPQHF
>17|TRBD2|few|TRBV6-1|TRBJ2-3
TGTGCCAGCAGGGAGGGACTAGCGGGAACCGACACAGATACGCAGTATTTT
CASREGLAGTDTDTQYF
>14|-|once|TRBV4-2|TRBJ2-7
TGTGCCAGCAGCCATGAGGGCAGGGTGGACGAGCAGTACTTC
CASSHEGRVDEQYF
>19|TRBD2|many|TRBV4-3|TRBJ2-3
TGCGCCAGCAGCCAAGATACAAGCGGGAGGCCCTTAAGCACAGATACGCAGTATTTT
CASSQDTSGRPLSTDTQYF
>15|-|large|TRBV2|TRBJ1-2
TGTGCCAGCAGGGGGGAAACAGGGAATTACTATGGCTACACCTTC
CASRGETGNYYGYTF
>17|-|many|TRBV11-2|TRBJ2-5
TGTGCCAGCAGCTTAGGCGTCCGGGCGACGTATCAAGAGACCCAGTACTTC
CASSLGVRATYQETQYF
>16|TRBD2|many|TRBV6-1|TRBJ2-7
TGTGCCAGCAGTGAAATCGGACTAGCGGGGTTCTACGAGCAGTACTTC
CASSEIGLAGFYEQYF
>18|TRBD1|many|TRBV5-4|TRBJ1-2
TGTGCCAGCAGCTTGTCACCGACCGGGACAGGGGATAACTATGGCTACACCTTC
CASSLSPTGTGDNYGYTF
>16|TRBD1|many|TRBV7-8|TRBJ2-3
TGTGCCAGCAGCCCAGAGGTGACAGGGGGCACCGATACGCAGTATTTT
CASSPEVTGGTDTQYF
>15|-|-|TRBV6-1|TRBJ1-3
TGTGCCAGCAGTGAAGAAAGGACGGGTGGAAACACCATATATTTT
CASSEERTGGNTIYF
>14|-|-|TRBV27|TRBJ2-7
TGTGCCAGCCGCCGGGACCGGGGCTCCTACGAGCAGTACTTC
CASRRDRGSYEQYF
>14|-|-|TRBV24-1|TRBJ2-7
TGTGCCACCAGTGAGACCGGGAGCTCCTACGAGCAGTACTTC
CATSETGSSYEQYF
>20|TRBD2|many|TRBV4-2|TRBJ2-6
TGTGCCAGCAGCCTGCTAGCCTCGGGACTAGCGGGAGCTGGGGCCAACGTCCTGACTTTC
CASSLLASGLAGAGANVLTF
>14|-|-|TRBV12-3/TRBV12-4|TRBJ1-1
TGTGCCAGCAGCCTAGGGACTGTGAACACTGAAGCTTTCTTT
CASSLGTVNTEAFF
>14|-|medium-sized|TRBV19|TRBJ2-1
TGTGCCAGTAGTCCACAGGGAGGTAGGGATGAGCAGTTCTTC
CASSPQGGRDEQFF
>15|TRBD2|-|TRBV28|TRBJ2-1
TGTGCCAGCAGTTTGGAGCGGGACTCCTACAATGAGCAGTTCTTC
CASSLERDSYNEQFF
>15|-|many|TRBV5-6|TRBJ1-3
TGTGCCAGCAGCTTGTACATGGGATCACGAAACACCATATATTTT
CASSLYMGSRNTIYF
>17|-|medium-sized|TRBV6-1|TRBJ1-6
TGTGCCAGCAGTCCCCCGAGGGCCCCTAGTCGTAATTCACCCCTCCACTTT
CASSPPRAPSRNSPLHF
>15|TRBD2|-|TRBV6-1|TRBJ2-7
TGTGCCAGCAGTGATGCTAGCGGGAGCTGCCACGAGCAGTACTTC
CASSDASGSCHEQYF
>15|-|-|TRBV20-1|TRBJ1-5
TGCAGTGCTTCGCTACAGGGATATGGCAATCAGCCCCAGCATTTT
CSASLQGYGNQPQHF
>15|-|once|TRBV30|TRBJ1-2
TGTGCCTGGACCCCCTGGGGGGGATCGATTACGGGCTACACCTTC
CAWTPWGGSITGYTF
>14|-|medium-sized|TRBV19|TRBJ2-7
TGTGCCACCTCGTTGGACAGTCTTATCTACGAGCAGTACTTC
CATSLDSLIYEQYF
>14|-|medium-sized|TRBV5-1|TRBJ1-2
TGCGCCAGCAGCTTGGACAGGGAGAACTATGGCTACACCTTC
CASSLDRENYGYTF
>19|TRBD1|-|TRBV5-1|TRBJ2-7
TGCGCCAGCAGCCCCGACAGGGAAGCCTACTCAAAACACTCCTACGAGCAGTACTTC
CASSPDREAYSKHSYEQYF
>15|-|medium-sized|TRBV27|TRBJ2-7
TGTGCCAGCAGCTACTTCCCAGGGGATAACTACGAGCAGTACTTC
CASSYFPGDNYEQYF
>13|-|-|TRBV27|TRBJ1-1
TGTGCCAGCAGTTTCGGATATCGGGGCGCGGCTTTCTTT
CASSFGYRGAAFF
>15|-|many|TRBV9|TRBJ2-3
TGTGCCAGCAGCGTAGTGTCCGGGGGACCAGATACGCAGTATTTT
CASSVVSGGPDTQYF
>17|TRBD1|medium-sized|TRBV24-1|TRBJ2-6
TGTGCCACAGGGACAGGGGGAATGCTCTCTGGGGCCAACGTCCTGACTTTC
CATGTGGMLSGANVLTF
>15|-|many|TRBV4-2|TRBJ1-1
TGTGCCAGCAGCCAAGATCCGGCGTTTAACACTGAAGCTTTCTTT
CASSQDPAFNTEAFF
>14|-|medium-sized|TRBV5-1|TRBJ1-1
TGCGCCAGCAGCCTTGACGGGGGTAACACTGAAGCTTTCTTT
CASSLDGGNTEAFF
>16|-|medium-sized|TRBV27|TRBJ2-1
TGTGCCAGCAGTTTAGGGGGATCCGGGAATCAGAATGAGCAGTTCTTC
CASSLGGSGNQNEQFF
>14|-|few|TRBV6-1|TRBJ1-2
TGTGCCAGCACCAACCCGGGGCGAAACTATGGCTACACCTTC
CASTNPGRNYGYTF
>16|-|many|TRBV12-3/TRBV12-4|TRBJ2-2
TGTGCCAGCAGTGTACTCCGGGCCACTAACACCGGGGAGCTGTTTTTT
CASSVLRATNTGELFF
>15|-|-|TRBV7-8|TRBJ1-5
TGTGCCAGCCGCTTAGCTCCCGACATGGTAAAGCCCCAGCAGTTT
CASRLAPDMVKPQQF
>16|TRBD2|many|TRBV12-3/TRBV12-4|TRBJ2-3
TGTGCCAGCAGTTTAAGAGCGGGGGGCCCCGCCGATACGCAGTATTTT
CASSLRAGGPADTQYF
>17|TRBD2|many|TRBV6-6|TRBJ2-1
TGTGCCAGCAGTTACGTGGGGGAAGCGGGAGCTAGGAATGAGCAGTTCTTC
CASSYVGEAGARNEQFF
>14|TRBD2|many|TRBV7-3|TRBJ2-5
TGTGCCAGCAAGGCGGGGGGAGCCTCAGAGACCCAGTACTTC
CASKAGGASETQYF
>14|TRBD1|-|TRBV28|TRBJ1-5
TGTGCCAGCAGCTGGACAGGGAACTATCAGCCCCAGCATTTT
CASSWTGNYQPQHF
>14|TRBD1|many|TRBV6-6|TRBJ1-5
TGTGCCAGCAGTTACTCTAGGACAGGGCAGCCCCAGCATTTT
CASSYSRTGQPQHF